This paragraph covers one T cell receptor beta chain sequence. The antigen is unknown. The CDR3 covers 15 residues. Germline assignment: CDR1 MNHNS and CDR2 SASEGT. Trimming took off 6 bases at V and 2 bases at J, with 17 bases between the two ends. The source of the sample is a study of T cells in Graves' hyperthyroidism and ophthalmopathy. Study overall: Any treatment followed the collection of peripheral blood at initial diagnosis.

Findings of the study overall: Using 13 V-J features, a model discriminated ophthalmopathy from stable hyperthyroidism.

Amplified regions were TCR beta CDR3 sequences from RNA transcripts. TCR CDR3 underwent first-round RT-PCR with the HTBI primer set. TCRdb redid the calling of the multiplex PCR reads with MiXCR, one entry per CDR3 protein. The table records approximately 700,000 distinct CDR3 sequences, less than 20% of them present only once. The V gene is TRBV6-1, the J gene TRBJ2-7; D not resolved. The specimen sequenced was blood. The clonotype originates from a man between 18 and 35 years old with Graves' hyperthyroidism. CDR3 bases: TGTGCCAGCAGCCTGGTCCTTGAAGTAACCTACGAGCAGTACTTC. Its translation: CASSLVLEVTYEQYF.